This TCR beta chain was identified during a study of T cell changes during pregnancy in multiple sclerosis. CDR1 and CDR2 from the germline V gene are MNHNS and SASEGT. The V segment lost 7 bases and the J segment 8 bases; nucleotides outside the gene matches: 7. The CDR3 has 12 amino acids. Only in-frame clones appear in the TCRdb table, and some are missing; sequencing was by immunoSEQ multiplex PCR. The data hold 90,000 to 130,000 clones, with about 94% observed a single time. The receptor comes from a female donor with multiple sclerosis, enrolled in a pregnancy study. The chain carries TRBV6-1 and TRBJ1-2; 7 bases are shared with TRBD1. Sample: peripheral blood, taken in the third trimester of pregnancy. CDR3 region: CASTRQGRGYTF. In nucleotides, the CDR3 is TGTGCCAGCACCCGACAGGGCCGGGGCTACACCTTC.